This TCR beta chain is drawn from a study of blood T cell repertoires in COVID-19. Profiled with immunoSEQ multiplex PCR; TCRdb holds only in-frame clones, not every one. There are about 280,000 clones in the sample; around 89% occur only once, and roughly 1.5% lies in the top ten. Only one count was recorded for this clone. Germline V gene data show CDR1 as LNHDA and CDR2 as SQIVND (reference sequence). After removal of 6 bases from V and 0 bases from J, the junction contained 8 bases not matched to a gene. The CDR3 length is 17 residues. What was sequenced was PBMCs or T cells enriched from blood (not recorded which). The receptor was derived from a woman aged 18-29 years with acute COVID-19. The chain carries TRBV19 and TRBJ2-1; 10 nucleotides agree with TRBD2. The CDR3 region is CASSQGLATASYNEQFF. The CDR3 region has the DNA TGTGCCAGTAGCCAGGGACTAGCGACCGCCTCCTACAATGAGCAGTTCTTC.